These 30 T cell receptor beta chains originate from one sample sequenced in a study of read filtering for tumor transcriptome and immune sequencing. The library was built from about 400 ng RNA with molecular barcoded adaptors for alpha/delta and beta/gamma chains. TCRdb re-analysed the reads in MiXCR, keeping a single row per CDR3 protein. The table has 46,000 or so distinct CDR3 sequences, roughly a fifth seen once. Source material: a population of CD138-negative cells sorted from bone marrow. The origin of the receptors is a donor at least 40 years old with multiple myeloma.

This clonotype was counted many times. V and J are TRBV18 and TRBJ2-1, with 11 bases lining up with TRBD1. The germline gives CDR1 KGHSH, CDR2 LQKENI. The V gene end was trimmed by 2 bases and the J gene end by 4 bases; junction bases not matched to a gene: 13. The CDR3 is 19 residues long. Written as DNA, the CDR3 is TGTGCCAGCTCACCAGTCCGGGACAGGGGGTCCCCTACGTACAATGAGCAGTTCTTC. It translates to CASSPVRDRGSPTYNEQFF.

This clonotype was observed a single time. CDR3 DNA sequence: TGTGCCAGCAGCCCATATACTTACGAGCAGTACTTC. Residues: CASSPYTYEQYF. The rearrangement uses TRBV7-2 and TRBJ2-7; D gene ambiguous. Germline V gene data show CDR1 as SGHTA and CDR2 as FQGNSA. The germline V and J ends were trimmed by 5 bases and 4 bases, with 9 bases remaining between them. The CDR3 has 12 residues. The variable domain in full, completed from reference TRBV7-2 and TRBJ2-7, reads GAGVSQSPSNKVTEKGKDVELRCDPISGHTALYWYRQSLGQGLEFLIYFQGNSAPDKSGLPSDRFSAERTGGSVSTLTIQRTQQEDSAVYLCASSPYTYEQYFGPGTRLTVT.

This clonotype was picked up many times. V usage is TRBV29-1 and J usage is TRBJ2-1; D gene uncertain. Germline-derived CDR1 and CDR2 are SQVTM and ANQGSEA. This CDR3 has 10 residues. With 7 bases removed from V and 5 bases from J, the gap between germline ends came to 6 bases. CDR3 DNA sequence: TGCAGCGGGGCGCACAATGAGCAGTTCTTC. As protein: CSGAHNEQFF.

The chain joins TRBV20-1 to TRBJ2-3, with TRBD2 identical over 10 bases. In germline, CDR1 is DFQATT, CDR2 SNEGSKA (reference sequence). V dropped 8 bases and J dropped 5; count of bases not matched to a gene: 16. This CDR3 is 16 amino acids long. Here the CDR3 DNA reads TGCAGTACTGGAACCGGGGCTAGCGGGAGTAGAGATACGCAGTATTTT. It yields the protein CSTGTGASGSRDTQYF.

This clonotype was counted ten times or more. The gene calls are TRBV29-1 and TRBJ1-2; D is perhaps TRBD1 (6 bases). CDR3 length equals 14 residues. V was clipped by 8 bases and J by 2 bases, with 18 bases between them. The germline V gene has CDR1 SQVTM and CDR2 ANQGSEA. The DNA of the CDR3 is TGCAGCACAACACCCGGGGGGCTAAACTATGGCTACACCTTC. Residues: CSTTPGGLNYGYTF.

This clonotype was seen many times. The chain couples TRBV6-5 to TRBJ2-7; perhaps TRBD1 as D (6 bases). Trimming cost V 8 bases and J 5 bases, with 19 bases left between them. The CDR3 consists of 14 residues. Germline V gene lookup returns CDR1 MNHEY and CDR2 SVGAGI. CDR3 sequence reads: CASCLGGGRDEQYF. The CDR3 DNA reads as TGTGCCAGCTGTCTAGGGGGTGGAAGGGACGAGCAGTACTTC.

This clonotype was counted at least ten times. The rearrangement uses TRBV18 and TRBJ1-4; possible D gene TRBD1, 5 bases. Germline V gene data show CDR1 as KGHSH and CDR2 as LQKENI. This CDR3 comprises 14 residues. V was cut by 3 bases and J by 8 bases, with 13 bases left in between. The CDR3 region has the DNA TGTGCCAGCTCACCGGAGCAGGGCCCCGAAAAACTGTTTTTT. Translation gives CASSPEQGPEKLFF.

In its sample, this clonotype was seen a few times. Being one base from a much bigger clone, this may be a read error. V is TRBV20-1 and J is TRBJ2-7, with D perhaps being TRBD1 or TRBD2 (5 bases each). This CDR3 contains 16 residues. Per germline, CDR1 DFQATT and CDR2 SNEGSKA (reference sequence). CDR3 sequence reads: CSARDRVGVPPYEQHF. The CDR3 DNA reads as TGCAGTGCTAGAGATAGAGTGGGGGTGCCCCCCTACGAGCAGCACTTC.

DNA of the CDR3: TGCAGTGCTCGGGACATTCATAGCAATCAGCCCCAGCATTTT. Amino acids: CSARDIHSNQPQHF. The chain recombines TRBV20-1 with TRBJ1-5, with D possibly being TRBD1 (6 bases). This CDR3 has 14 residues. Germline-derived CDR1 and CDR2 are DFQATT and SNEGSKA (reference sequence). The V end lost 5 bases, the J end lost 0 bases, and 11 bases lay between the germline ends.

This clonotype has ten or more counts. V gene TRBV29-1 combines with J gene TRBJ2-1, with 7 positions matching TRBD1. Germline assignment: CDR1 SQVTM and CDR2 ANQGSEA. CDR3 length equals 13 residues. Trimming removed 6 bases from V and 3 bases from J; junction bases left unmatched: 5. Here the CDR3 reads CSVSGQRYNEQFF. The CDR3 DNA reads TGCAGCGTGTCGGGACAGCGCTACAATGAGCAGTTCTTC.

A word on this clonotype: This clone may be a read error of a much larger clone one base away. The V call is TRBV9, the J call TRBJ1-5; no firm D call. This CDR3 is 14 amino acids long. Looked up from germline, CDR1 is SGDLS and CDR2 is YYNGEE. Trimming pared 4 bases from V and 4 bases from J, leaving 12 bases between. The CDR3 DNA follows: TGTGCCAGCAGCTCTCACGGGAGAAATCAGCCCCAGCATTTT. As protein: CASSSHGRNQPQHF.

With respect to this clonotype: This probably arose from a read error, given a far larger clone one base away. CDR3 sequence reads: CASRLGPSNEQFF. The CDR3 coding sequence is TGTGCCAGCAGGTTGGGACCCAGCAATGAGCAGTTCTTC. This sequence joins TRBV7-9 and TRBJ2-1; D tentatively reads TRBD1 or TRBD2 (5 bases each). Trimming took 6 bases from V and 6 from J, leaving 12 bases between them. This CDR3 comprises 13 residues. CDR1 SEHNR and CDR2 FQNEAQ come from the germline V gene (reference sequence).

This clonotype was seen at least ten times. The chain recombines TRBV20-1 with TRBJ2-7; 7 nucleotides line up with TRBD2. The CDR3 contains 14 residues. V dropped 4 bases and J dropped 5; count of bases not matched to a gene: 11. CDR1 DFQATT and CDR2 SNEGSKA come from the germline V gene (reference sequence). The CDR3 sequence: CSANWGGTLDEQYF. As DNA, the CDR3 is TGCAGTGCTAACTGGGGAGGGACTCTGGACGAGCAGTACTTC.

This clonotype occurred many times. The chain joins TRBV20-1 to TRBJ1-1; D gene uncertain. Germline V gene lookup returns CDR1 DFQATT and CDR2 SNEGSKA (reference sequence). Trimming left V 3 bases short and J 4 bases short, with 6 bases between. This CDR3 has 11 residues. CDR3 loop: CSASYSTEAFF. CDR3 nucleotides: TGCAGTGCTAGTTACTCCACTGAAGCTTTCTTT.

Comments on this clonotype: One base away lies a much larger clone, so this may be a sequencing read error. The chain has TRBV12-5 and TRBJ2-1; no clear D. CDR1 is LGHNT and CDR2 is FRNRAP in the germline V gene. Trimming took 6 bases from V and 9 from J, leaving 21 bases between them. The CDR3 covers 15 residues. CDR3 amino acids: CASGPPMTGNSEQFF. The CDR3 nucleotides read TGTGCTAGTGGCCCTCCTATGACTGGAAACAGTGAGCAGTTCTTC.

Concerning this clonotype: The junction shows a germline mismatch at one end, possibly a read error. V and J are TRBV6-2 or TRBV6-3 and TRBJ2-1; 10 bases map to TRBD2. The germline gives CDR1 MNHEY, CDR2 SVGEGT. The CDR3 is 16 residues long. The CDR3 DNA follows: TGCGCCAGCAAGTCCCTTAGCGGGAGGTCCTACAATGAGCAGTTCTTC. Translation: CASKSLSGRSYNEQFF.

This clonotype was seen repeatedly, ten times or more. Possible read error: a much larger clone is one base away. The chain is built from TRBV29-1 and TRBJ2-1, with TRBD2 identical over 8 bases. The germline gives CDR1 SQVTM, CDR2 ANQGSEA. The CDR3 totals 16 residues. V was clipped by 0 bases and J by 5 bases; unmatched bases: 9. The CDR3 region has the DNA TGCAGCGTTGAAGATCGGGTCGGGAGGGCCCACAATGAGCAGTTCTTC. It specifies CSVEDRVGRAHNEQFF.

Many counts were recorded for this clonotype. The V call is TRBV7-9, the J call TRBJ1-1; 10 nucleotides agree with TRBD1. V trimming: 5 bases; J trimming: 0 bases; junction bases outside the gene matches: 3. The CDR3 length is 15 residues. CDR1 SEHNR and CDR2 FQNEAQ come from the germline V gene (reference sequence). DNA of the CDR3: TGTGCCAGCAGCGCTGACAGGGGGCTGAACACTGAAGCTTTCTTT. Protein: CASSADRGLNTEAFF. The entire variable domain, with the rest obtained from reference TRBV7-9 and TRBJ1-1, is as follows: DTGVSQNPRHKITKRGQNVTFRCDPISEHNRLYWYRQTLGQGPEFLTYFQNEAQLEKSRLLSDRFSAERPKGSFSTLEIQRTEQGDSAMYLCASSADRGLNTEAFFGQGTRLTVV.

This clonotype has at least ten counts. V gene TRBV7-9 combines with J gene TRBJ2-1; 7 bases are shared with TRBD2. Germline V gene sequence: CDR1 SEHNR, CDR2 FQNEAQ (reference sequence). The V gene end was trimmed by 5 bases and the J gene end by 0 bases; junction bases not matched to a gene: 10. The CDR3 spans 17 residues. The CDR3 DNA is TGTGCCAGCAGCGCACGGGGAGGGGTGGTCTCCTACAATGAGCAGTTCTTC. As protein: CASSARGGVVSYNEQFF.

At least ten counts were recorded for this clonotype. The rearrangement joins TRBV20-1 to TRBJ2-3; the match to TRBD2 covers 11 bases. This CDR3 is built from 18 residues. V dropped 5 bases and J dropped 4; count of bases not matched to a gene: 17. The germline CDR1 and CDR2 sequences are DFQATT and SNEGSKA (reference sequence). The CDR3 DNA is TGCAGTGCTGGCACCGGGACTAGCGGTCTCCGGGGTCCAGATACGCAGTATTTT. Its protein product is CSAGTGTSGLRGPDTQYF.

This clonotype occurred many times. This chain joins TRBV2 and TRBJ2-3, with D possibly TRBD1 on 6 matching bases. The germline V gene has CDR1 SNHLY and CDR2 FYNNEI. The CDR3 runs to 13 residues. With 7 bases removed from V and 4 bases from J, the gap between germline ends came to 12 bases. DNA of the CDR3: TGTGCCAGCAATGTCAGGGGTCCAGATACGCAGTATTTT. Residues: CASNVRGPDTQYF.

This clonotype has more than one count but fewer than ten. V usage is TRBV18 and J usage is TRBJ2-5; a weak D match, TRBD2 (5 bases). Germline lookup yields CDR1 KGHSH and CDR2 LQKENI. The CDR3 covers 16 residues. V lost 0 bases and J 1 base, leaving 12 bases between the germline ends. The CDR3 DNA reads TGTGCCAGCTCACCACCGGGGAGCGCCGCCCAAGAGACCCAGTACTTC. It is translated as CASSPPGSAAQETQYF.

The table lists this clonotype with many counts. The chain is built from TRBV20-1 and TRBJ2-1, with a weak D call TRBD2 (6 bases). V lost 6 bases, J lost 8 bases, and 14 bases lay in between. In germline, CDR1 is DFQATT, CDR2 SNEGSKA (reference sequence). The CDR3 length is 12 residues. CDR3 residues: CSASPTSYEQFF. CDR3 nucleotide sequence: TGCAGTGCCAGCCCGACTAGTTATGAGCAGTTCTTC.

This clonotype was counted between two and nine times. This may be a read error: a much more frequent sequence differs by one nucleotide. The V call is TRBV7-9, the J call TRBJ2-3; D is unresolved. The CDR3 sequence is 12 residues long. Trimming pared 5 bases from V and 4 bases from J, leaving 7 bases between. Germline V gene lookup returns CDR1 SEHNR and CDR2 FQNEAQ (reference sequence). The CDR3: CASSPSADTQYF. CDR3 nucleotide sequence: TGTGCCAGCAGCCCCTCCGCAGATACGCAGTATTTT.

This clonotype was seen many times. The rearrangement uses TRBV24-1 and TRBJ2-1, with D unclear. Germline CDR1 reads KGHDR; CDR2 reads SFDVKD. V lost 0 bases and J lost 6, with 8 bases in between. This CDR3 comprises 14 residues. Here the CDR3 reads CATSDLDQTNEQFF. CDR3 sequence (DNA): TGTGCCACCAGTGATTTGGACCAAACCAATGAGCAGTTCTTC.

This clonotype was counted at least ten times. This chain's CDR3 is CASKEGSYNEQFF. CDR3 coding DNA: TGTGCCAGCAAAGAGGGCTCCTACAATGAGCAGTTCTTC. This chain connects TRBV27 to TRBJ2-1; D is possibly TRBD2 (5 bases). The germline V and J ends were trimmed by 7 bases and 0 bases, with 7 bases remaining between them. The CDR3 is made up of 13 amino acids. Germline lookup yields CDR1 MNHEY and CDR2 SMNVEV (reference sequence).

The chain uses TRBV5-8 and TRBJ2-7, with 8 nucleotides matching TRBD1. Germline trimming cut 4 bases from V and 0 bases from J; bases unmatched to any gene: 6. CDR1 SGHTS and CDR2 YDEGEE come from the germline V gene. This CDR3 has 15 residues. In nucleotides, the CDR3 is TGTGCCAGCAGCGGACAGGGTCCGGTCTCCTACGAGCAGTACTTC. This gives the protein CASSGQGPVSYEQYF.

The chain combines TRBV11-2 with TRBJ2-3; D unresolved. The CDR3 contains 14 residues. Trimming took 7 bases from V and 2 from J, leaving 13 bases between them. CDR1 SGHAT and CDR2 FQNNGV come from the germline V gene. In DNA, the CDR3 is TGTGCCAGCACCCTCAGACACCTCACAGATACGCAGTATTTT. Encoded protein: CASTLRHLTDTQYF. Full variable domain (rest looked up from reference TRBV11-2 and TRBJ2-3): EAGVAQSPRYKIIEKRQSVAFWCNPISGHATLYWYQQILGQGPKLLIQFQNNGVVDDSQLPKDRFSAERLKGVDSTLKIQPAKLEDSAVYLCASTLRHLTDTQYFGPGTRLTVL.

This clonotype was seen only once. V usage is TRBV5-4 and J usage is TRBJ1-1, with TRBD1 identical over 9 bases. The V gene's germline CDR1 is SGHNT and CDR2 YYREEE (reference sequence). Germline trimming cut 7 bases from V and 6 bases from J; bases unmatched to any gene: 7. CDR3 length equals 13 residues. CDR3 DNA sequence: TGTGCCAGCGGAACAGGGGGCGCGCCTGAAGCTTTCTTT. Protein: CASGTGGAPEAFF. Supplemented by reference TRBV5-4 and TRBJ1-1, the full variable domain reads ETGVTQSPTHLIKTRGQQVTLRCSSQSGHNTVSWYQQALGQGPQFIFQYYREEENGRGNFPPRFSGLQFPNYSSELNVNALELDDSALYLCASGTGGAPEAFFGQGTRLTVV.

Written as DNA, the CDR3 is TGTGCCAGCAGCCAAGGAAGGACGGACAGGGTCTACTACGAGCAGTACTTC. Amino acids: CASSQGRTDRVYYEQYF. The gene calls are TRBV3-1 and TRBJ2-7, with 8 nucleotides matching TRBD1. CDR3 length: 17 residues. V dropped 1 base and J dropped 3; count of bases not matched to a gene: 11. Germline lookup yields CDR1 LGHDT and CDR2 YNNKEL (reference sequence).